Below are 6 T cell receptor beta chains sequenced from a single sample in a study of blood T cells in healthy people across ages. A sample-barcoded 5' primer and a J-beta primer mix were used in a second PCR of about 6 to 12 cycles. TCRdb used MiXCR to reprocess the 5' RACE reads, holding one entry per CDR3 protein. Altogether about 1.6 million distinct CDR3 sequences are present, 30% to 40% being singletons, with the ten largest covering about 10%. The specimen was blood. The receptors shown here come from a woman in her twenties or thirties in good health.

This clonotype was detected only a few times. The chain is built from TRBV11-2 and TRBJ2-1; D is perhaps TRBD1 or TRBD2 (5 bases each). Trimming stripped 5 bases from V and 11 bases from J, with 13 bases between. The CDR3 runs to 12 residues. Germline CDR1 is SGHAT and CDR2 is FQNNGV. For the CDR3, the DNA is TGTGCCAGCAGCCCAACCGGGACCCAGCAGTTCTTC. Protein product: CASSPTGTQQFF.

J is TRBJ2-1 and V is TRBV7-2, with 11 nucleotides matching TRBD2. The V gene's germline CDR1 is SGHTA and CDR2 FQGNSA. This CDR3 has 19 residues. V shed 4 bases, J shed 4 bases, and the junction held 15 bases outside the gene matches. The CDR3 sequence is CASSSPRLAGPEGYNEQFF. The CDR3 region has the DNA TGTGCCAGCAGCTCACCCCGACTAGCGGGGCCCGAGGGGTACAATGAGCAGTTCTTC.

This clonotype was recorded a few times. The chain links TRBV4-1 to TRBJ2-3, with TRBD2 matching over 7 bases. Germline trimming cut 0 bases from V and 4 bases from J; bases unmatched to any gene: 10. CDR1 is MGHRA and CDR2 is YSYEKL in the germline V gene. The CDR3 is 17 residues long. The CDR3: CASSQDPCPGGADTQYF. The CDR3, as DNA: TGCGCCAGCAGCCAAGATCCTTGTCCGGGAGGAGCAGATACGCAGTATTTT.

The V call is TRBV11-2, the J call TRBJ2-5; D possibly uses TRBD1 or TRBD2 (5 bases each). The J call may be in error: the DNA end matches TRBJ2-7 better. This CDR3 comprises 13 residues. Germline V gene sequence: CDR1 SGHAT, CDR2 FQNNGV. The CDR3 loop reads CASIWDGPGEQYF. CDR3 bases: TGTGCCAGCATTTGGGACGGGCCTGGCGAGCAGTACTTC.

The chain couples TRBV25-1 to TRBJ2-1, with 10 positions matching TRBD2. The ends lost 4 bases at V and 8 bases at J; junction bases unmatched: 14. The CDR3 is 17 amino acids. Germline CDR1 is MGHDK and CDR2 is SYGVNS. The CDR3 loop is CASSGLVGSGRAYEQFF. The DNA of the CDR3 is TGTGCCAGCAGTGGACTTGTCGGGAGCGGGAGGGCGTATGAGCAGTTCTTC.

This sequence joins TRBV27 and TRBJ2-5, with 14 bases aligning to TRBD2. Judging by the DNA end, TRBJ2-7 fits better; the J call may be wrong. The germline gives CDR1 MNHEY, CDR2 SMNVEV (reference sequence). The CDR3 totals 17 residues. CDR3 sequence reads: CASRFTGGLAGVYEQYF. DNA for the CDR3: TGTGCCAGCAGGTTTACAGGGGGACTAGCGGGAGTCTACGAGCAGTACTTC.